The 20 T cell receptor beta chains below were found in one sample sequenced in a study of early T cells in non-severe SARS-CoV-2 infection. TCRdb analysed the 5' RACE reads with MiXCR anew, one entry per CDR3 protein. The sample includes 79,000 or so distinct CDR3 sequences, over 10% of them seen just once. Source material: whole blood. Source of these receptors: an adult who was a healthcare worker with PCR-confirmed SARS-CoV-2 infection or an uninfected control (not recorded which).

This CDR3 is CASRASSSYNEQFF. CDR3 sequence (DNA): TGTGCCAGCAGGGCCAGCAGCTCCTACAATGAGCAGTTCTTC. The chain recombines TRBV28 with TRBJ2-1; no clear D. The CDR3 is made up of 14 amino acids. Germline CDR1 MDHEN, CDR2 SYDVKM. Trimming took off 6 bases at V and 0 bases at J, with 9 bases between the two ends.

This clonotype appeared a few times. This sequence joins TRBV27 and TRBJ2-1; possible D gene TRBD2, 5 bases. Trimming stripped 6 bases from V and 9 bases from J, with 15 bases between. CDR3 length: 13 residues. Germline CDR1 is MNHEY and CDR2 is SMNVEV (reference sequence). CDR3 coding DNA: TGTGCCAGCAGACCATCACTAGAGGGTGAGCAGTTCTTC. It translates to CASRPSLEGEQFF.

This clonotype has just a few counts. The chain uses TRBV20-1 and TRBJ2-2; TRBD2 agrees at 11 bases. The CDR3 runs 16 residues. Germline trimming cut 3 bases from V and 5 bases from J; bases unmatched to any gene: 8. The germline V gene encodes CDR1 DFQATT and CDR2 SNEGSKA (reference sequence). DNA for the CDR3: TGCAGTGCTAGCCCTCTCATAGCGGGGGGGACCGGGGAGCTGTTTTTT. Translating it yields CSASPLIAGGTGELFF.

The genes are TRBV29-1 and TRBJ1-4; D perhaps matches TRBD1 (5 bases). The CDR3 consists of 13 residues. Germline V gene data show CDR1 as SQVTM and CDR2 as ANQGSEA. Trimming pared 4 bases from V and 8 bases from J, leaving 14 bases between. Here the CDR3 DNA reads TGCAGCGTTGTCAGGGTAGGAGGGGAAAAACTGTTTTTT. Translation: CSVVRVGGEKLFF.

J is TRBJ2-7 and V is TRBV5-6; TRBD1 matches at 7 bases. Trimming cost V 3 bases and J 3 bases; bases outside gene matches: 3. The CDR3 covers 13 residues. In germline, CDR1 is SGHDT, CDR2 YYEEEE. Written as DNA, the CDR3 is TGTGCCAGCAGCTCGGGACAGCACTACGAGCAGTACTTC. It specifies CASSSGQHYEQYF.

The chain combines TRBV7-2 with TRBJ2-5; TRBD2 matches 10 bases. The CDR3 has 17 amino acids. The junction had 8 bases not matched to a gene; V was cut back by 2 bases and J by 2 bases. The germline gives CDR1 SGHTA, CDR2 FQGNSA. The CDR3 sequence: CASSLSVLAGAQETQYF. The CDR3 DNA follows: TGTGCCAGCAGCTTAAGTGTCCTAGCGGGGGCACAAGAGACCCAGTACTTC.

This clonotype occurred once. The J gene is TRBJ2-3, the V gene TRBV5-6, with D perhaps TRBD1 or TRBD2 (5 bases each). There are 12 residues in the CDR3. Trimming took off 3 bases at V and 11 bases at J, with 13 bases between the two ends. The germline gives CDR1 SGHDT, CDR2 YYEEEE. The CDR3, as DNA: TGTGCCAGCAGCTCGTCGGGGCCACGGCAGTATTTT. Protein product: CASSSSGPRQYF. Variable domain in full (rest from reference TRBV5-6 and TRBJ2-3): DAGVTQSPTHLIKTRGQQVTLRCSPKSGHDTVSWYQQALGQGPQFIFQYYEEEERQRGNFPDRFSGHQFPNYSSELNVNALLLGDSALYLCASSSSGPRQYFGPGTRLTVL.

Ten or more counts support this clonotype. The chain couples TRBV10-3 to TRBJ2-3; either TRBD1 or TRBD2 may fit D (5 bases each). V was pared by 10 bases and J by 11 bases, with 19 bases between. The CDR3 totals 12 residues. Germline V lookup: CDR1 ENHRY, CDR2 SYGVKD. Here the CDR3 reads CATDPGAGGQYF. The CDR3 DNA follows: TGTGCCACCGACCCCGGGGCCGGTGGGCAGTATTTT.

This clonotype was observed a few times. The V and J genes are TRBV7-8 and TRBJ2-1, with 10 positions matching TRBD2. The CDR3 is 16 amino acids. Germline values: CDR1 SGHVS, CDR2 FQNEAQ. The V gene end was trimmed by 5 bases and the J gene end by 0 bases; junction bases not matched to a gene: 4. CDR3 amino acids: CASSKAGGSSYNEQFF. CDR3 sequence (DNA): TGTGCCAGCAGCAAAGCGGGAGGGAGCTCCTACAATGAGCAGTTCTTC.

V is TRBV10-3 and J is TRBJ1-2; TRBD1 might be the D (5 bases). The germline V and J ends were trimmed by 8 bases and 4 bases, with 11 bases remaining between them. This CDR3 region has 12 residues. Germline lookup yields CDR1 ENHRY and CDR2 SYGVKD. The CDR3 loop reads CAIFSGGYGYTF. Here the CDR3 DNA reads TGTGCCATCTTTTCCGGGGGCTATGGCTACACCTTC.

This clonotype was observed a handful of times. The chain recombines TRBV7-9 with TRBJ2-5, with 7 bases identical to TRBD1. The germline V gene encodes CDR1 SEHNR and CDR2 FQNEAQ (reference sequence). The CDR3 is made up of 15 amino acids. V shed 8 bases, J shed 1 base, and the junction held 10 bases outside the gene matches. CDR3 sequence reads: CASSTEGQPQETQYF. DNA of the CDR3: TGTGCCAGCTCTACAGAGGGACAGCCCCAAGAGACCCAGTACTTC. Supplemented by reference TRBV7-9 and TRBJ2-5, the full variable domain reads DTGVSQNPRHKITKRGQNVTFRCDPISEHNRLYWYRQTLGQGPEFLTYFQNEAQLEKSRLLSDRFSAERPKGSFSTLEIQRTEQGDSAMYLCASSTEGQPQETQYFGPGTRLLVL.

In its sample, this clonotype was seen many times. The V and J genes are TRBV7-6 and TRBJ2-7; 7 bases fit TRBD1. The CDR3 loop spans 13 amino acids. The ends lost 8 bases at V and 5 bases at J; junction bases unmatched: 9. Germline values: CDR1 SGHVS, CDR2 FNYEAQ. CDR3 amino acids: CASGAGQGDEQYF. In DNA, the CDR3 is TGTGCCAGCGGAGCCGGGCAGGGGGACGAGCAGTACTTC.

This clonotype was recorded at least ten times. The chain carries TRBV20-1 and TRBJ2-1, with 7 nucleotides matching TRBD2. Unmatched junction bases numbered 7, after V lost 4 bases and J lost 1 base. The CDR3 runs to 15 residues. Looked up from germline, CDR1 is DFQATT and CDR2 is SNEGSKA (reference sequence). CDR3 sequence: CSATPGGRSYNEQFF. CDR3 coding DNA: TGCAGTGCTACCCCGGGAGGCCGATCCTACAATGAGCAGTTCTTC.

For this clonotype: A much more abundant neighbour one base away suggests this may be a read error. The chain is built from TRBV28 and TRBJ2-7; no firm D call. Germline V CDR1 and CDR2: MDHEN, SYDVKM. The CDR3 extends over 17 amino acids. Deletions cut 4 bases from V and 4 bases from J, with 23 bases between. The CDR3 DNA reads TGTGCCAGCAGTTCCCAATTAGGATTAGTGGGGATTTACGAGCAGTACTTC. The encoded protein is CASSSQLGLVGIYEQYF.

This CDR3 reads CASNRNSHSTDTQYF. CDR3 coding DNA: TGTGCCAGCAACAGAAACTCACATAGCACAGATACGCAGTATTTT. The chain carries TRBV28 and TRBJ2-3, with D unclear. The length of the CDR3 is 15 residues. V lost 7 bases, J lost 0 bases, and 14 bases lay in between. From germline, CDR1 is MDHEN and CDR2 SYDVKM.

The rearrangement joins TRBV20-1 to TRBJ2-7; 9 bases agree with TRBD1. After removal of 5 bases from V and 6 bases from J, the junction contained 14 bases not matched to a gene. Germline CDR1 reads DFQATT; CDR2 reads SNEGSKA (reference sequence). The CDR3 is made up of 15 amino acids. In nucleotides, the CDR3 is TGCAGTGCTGGGGACAGGGAGTCTTTCCTGATCGAGCAGTACTTC. Amino acids: CSAGDRESFLIEQYF.

This clonotype was recorded at least ten times. Here the CDR3 DNA reads TGTGCCAGCAGTGAATTTGGGGTAATGGGTTACGAGCAGTACTTC. Translated: CASSEFGVMGYEQYF. The genes are TRBV25-1 and TRBJ2-7; D unclear. V shed 1 base and J shed 4 bases, with 14 bases lying between them. The CDR3 runs to 15 residues. Germline CDR1 reads MGHDK; CDR2 reads SYGVNS.

This clonotype was seen repeatedly, ten times or more. V is TRBV29-1 and J is TRBJ1-1; D is ambiguous. Germline CDR1 is SQVTM and CDR2 is ANQGSEA. Trimming left V 0 bases short and J 1 base short, with 9 bases between. The length of the CDR3 is 14 residues. In DNA form, the CDR3 reads TGCAGCGTTGAAGAGGCAGGACCGAACACTGAAGCTTTCTTT. It yields the protein CSVEEAGPNTEAFF.

In its sample, this clonotype was seen many times. The chain combines TRBV5-5 with TRBJ2-1, with D unresolved. Germline loops: CDR1 SGHKS, CDR2 YYEKEE (reference sequence). Trimming cost V 4 bases and J 0 bases, with 8 bases left between them. CDR3 length equals 14 residues. Here the CDR3 reads CASSRLPSYNEQFF. CDR3 DNA: TGTGCCAGCAGCCGGCTTCCCTCCTACAATGAGCAGTTCTTC.

The rearrangement joins TRBV4-3 to TRBJ2-5; TRBD2 matches 7 bases. The CDR3 is 17 amino acids. The germline gives CDR1 LGHNA, CDR2 YSLEER. J lost 9 bases, V lost 0 bases, and 16 bases had no gene match. The CDR3, as DNA: TGCGCCAGCAGCCAAGAGTCGGTGGGAGTACTAGCGTTATCCCAGTACTTC. It is translated as CASSQESVGVLALSQYF.